The sample holds a few counts of the clone carrying this T cell receptor beta chain. This specimen comes from a study of blood T cell repertoires in COVID-19. The CDR3 spans 14 residues. Germline V gives CDR1 SGHRS, CDR2 YFSETQ. Deletions cut 4 bases from V and 1 base from J, with 11 bases between. TCRdb's table, derived via immunoSEQ multiplex PCR, lists solely in-frame clones and lacks some. The table lists 90,000 or so clones, roughly nine tenths of them singletons, with about a sixth in the top ten. The V call is TRBV5-1, the J call TRBJ1-1; no firm D call. This clonotype was sampled from a woman aged 60-75 years with COVID-19, enrolled during active disease. Sequenced sample: peripheral blood. The CDR3 sequence: CASSPNPENTEAFF. For the CDR3, the DNA is TGCGCCAGCAGCCCGAATCCAGAGAACACTGAAGCTTTCTTT.